A selection of T cell receptor beta chains follows, all from one sample in a study of Ad26.COV2.S vaccination and SARS-CoV-2 variants. Only in-frame clones appear in the TCRdb table, and some are missing; sequencing was by immunoSEQ multiplex PCR. The sample records around 450,000 clones, more than 80% being singletons. The sequencing here drew on peripheral blood, taken in a trial of Ad26.COV2.S vaccine versus placebo. These receptors originate from a person between 18 and 59 years old who received the Ad26.COV2.S COVID-19 vaccine or a placebo. Both conserved end residues are part of each CDR3. The size of a clone is reported for some rows only, either as once, few or many, or as a class for expanded clones.

J | size | V | CDR3
TRBJ2-7 | - | TRBV18 | CASSPRSGGRSYEQYF
TRBJ2-1 | - | TRBV4-1 | CASSQVRREFYNEQFF
TRBJ2-7 | - | TRBV19 | CASSINTLDRGYEQYF
TRBJ2-5 | - | TRBV30 | CAWSGDNQETQYF
TRBJ2-1 | - | TRBV9 | CASSSGLAFYEQFF
TRBJ2-1 | - | TRBV29-1 | CSSPGLAGPYNEQFF
TRBJ2-2 | - | TRBV15 | CATSRGDPGTGELFF
TRBJ1-1 | once | TRBV6-2/TRBV6-3 | CASSYGRPNTEAFF
TRBJ1-5 | once | TRBV6-6 | CASALTGEQPQHF
TRBJ2-5 | - | TRBV30 | CAWGTEVQETQYF
TRBJ2-7 | - | TRBV30 | CACSFRDLGIFGQYF
TRBJ1-1 | - | TRBV10-3 | CAIKYYRESEAFF
TRBJ1-1 | - | TRBV6-2/TRBV6-3 | CASSRRTENTEAFF
TRBJ2-7 | - | TRBV7-2 | CASSTQTSGRREQYF
TRBJ1-2 | - | TRBV14 | CASSPNSGGHYYGYTF
TRBJ1-2 | once | TRBV18 | CATSRLGQQNYGYTF
TRBJ2-2 | - | TRBV27 | CASSGLAAINTGELFF
TRBJ2-7 | - | TRBV5-1 | CASSPYTGTGNAYEQYF
TRBJ1-1 | - | TRBV30 | CAWSVPGGTEAFF